What follows is one T cell receptor beta chain and its context. Germline-derived CDR1 and CDR2 are DFQATT and SNEGSKA (reference sequence). Trimming took off 6 bases at V and 4 bases at J, with 15 bases between the two ends. This CDR3 has 13 residues. TCRdb independently ran MiXCR on the 5' RACE reads; one entry per CDR3 protein. Among around 510,000 distinct CDR3 sequences listed, about 22% were seen once. This sample was taken from a study of T-cell memory formation after mild COVID-19. The chain couples TRBV20-1 to TRBJ1-2, with D tentatively TRBD1 (6 bases). The sample consisted of PBMCs or a T cell subset sorted from them (not recorded which). This receptor was obtained from an adult woman who had mild COVID-19 (a few samples of this study predate the infection). Cell type and time point are not known. In DNA form, the CDR3 reads TGCAGTGCCAAGACAGGTTCCTCCTATGGCTACACCTTC. It is translated as CSAKTGSSYGYTF.